These 27 T cell receptor beta chains originate from one sample sequenced in a study of shared clonotypes between healthy human individuals. The repertoire was sequenced with immunoSEQ multiplex PCR; TCRdb's copy has only in-frame clones and lacks some. Seen here are about 2.4 million clones, roughly 93% observed once, and the top ten hold approximately 0.37%. The sequencing sample was made of naive CD4+ T cells from PBMCs. Subset denoted: CD45RA+ positively selected. The receptor set was obtained from a man younger than 35 in good health. Some clones in this sample may be carry-over from other donors' samples.

The V and J genes are TRBV5-6 and TRBJ1-4, with D unresolved. The CDR3 has 16 amino acids. The V end lost 0 bases, the J end lost 10 bases, and 19 bases lay between the germline ends. Germline V gene data show CDR1 as SGHDT and CDR2 as YYEEEE. The CDR3 bases are TGTGCCAGCAGCTTGGAGACGGGAATAAGGAAGAGAAAACTGTTTTTT. Translating it yields CASSLETGIRKRKLFF.

CDR3 sequence reads: CASSLTTGNSNQPQHF. CDR3 nucleotide sequence: TGTGCCAGCAGCTTAACGACAGGGAATAGCAATCAGCCCCAGCATTTT. This chain connects TRBV7-9 to TRBJ1-5; 7 bases map to TRBD1. The trim removed 2 bases at V and 0 bases at J, leaving 4 bases unmatched. CDR1 SEHNR and CDR2 FQNEAQ come from the germline V gene (reference sequence). The CDR3 totals 16 residues.

The rearrangement joins TRBV30 to TRBJ1-6; maybe TRBD1 (5 bases). The CDR3 runs to 15 residues. Germline assignment: CDR1 GTSNPN and CDR2 SVGIG (reference sequence). Trimming cost V 0 bases and J 10 bases, with 16 bases left between them. CDR3 sequence reads: CAWSVTGTLASPLHF. CDR3 DNA sequence: TGTGCCTGGAGTGTAACTGGGACCCTAGCGTCACCCCTCCACTTT.

This chain uses TRBV27 with TRBJ1-2, with a tentative D call TRBD1 (5 bases). V lost 6 bases, J lost 2 bases, and 22 bases lay in between. CDR3 size: 17 residues. Germline V gene sequence: CDR1 MNHEY, CDR2 SMNVEV (reference sequence). The CDR3 is CASSLLGQRDGNYGYTF. For the CDR3, the DNA is TGTGCCAGCAGCTTACTGGGGCAGAGGGACGGGAACTATGGCTACACCTTC.

J is TRBJ2-7 and V is TRBV5-1; 11 bases agree with TRBD2. CDR3 length equals 16 residues. V lost 5 bases to trimming and J lost 5 bases; unmatched junction nucleotides: 12. CDR1 and CDR2 from the germline V gene are SGHRS and YFSETQ. CDR3 DNA sequence: TGCGCCAGCAGATCAACGCAAACTAGCGGGAGTCACGAGCAGTACTTC. Its protein product is CASRSTQTSGSHEQYF.

The chain couples TRBV27 to TRBJ2-2; 10 nucleotides match TRBD1. Germline assignment: CDR1 MNHEY and CDR2 SMNVEV (reference sequence). The CDR3 totals 14 residues. The J segment lost 4 bases and the V segment lost 5 bases, leaving 1 base of the junction unmatched. CDR3 DNA: TGTGCCAGCAGTCGGACAGGGGGCACCGGGGAGCTGTTTTTT. Encoded protein: CASSRTGGTGELFF.

This chain links TRBV5-6 with TRBJ1-3, with D perhaps TRBD1 (5 bases). V lost 3 bases and J lost 0, with 10 bases in between. CDR1 and CDR2 (germline): SGHDT, YYEEEE. The CDR3 extends over 15 amino acids. The CDR3 reads CASSYGGVSGNTIYF. CDR3 nucleotides: TGTGCCAGCAGCTACGGAGGGGTCTCTGGAAACACCATATATTTT.

The rearrangement uses TRBV7-2 and TRBJ2-3; D gene unclear. Per germline, CDR1 SGHTA and CDR2 FQGNSA. V lost 6 bases, J lost 4 bases, and 17 bases lay in between. The CDR3 is 15 residues long. The DNA of the CDR3 is TGTGCCAGCAGTCCCGGCAGGAACTACGCAGATACGCAGTATTTT. Amino acid sequence: CASSPGRNYADTQYF.

The chain carries TRBV6-6 and TRBJ2-7; a weak D match, TRBD2 (6 bases). Germline CDR1 reads MNHNY; CDR2 reads SVGAGI (reference sequence). This CDR3 spans 14 amino acids. Trimming took 5 bases from V and 6 from J, leaving 17 bases between them. CDR3 nucleotides: TGTGCCAGCAGTACTACCGGAGGGCCGGGCGAGCAGTACTTC. This codes for CASSTTGGPGEQYF.

V and J are TRBV7-6 and TRBJ2-1; 9 bases fit TRBD1. Trimming took 2 bases from V and 7 from J; bases not matched to a gene: 3. This CDR3 region has 14 residues. Germline lookup yields CDR1 SGHVS and CDR2 FNYEAQ. Here the CDR3 DNA reads TGTGCCAGCAGCTTACGGGACAGGGAAAATGAGCAGTTCTTC. Protein sequence: CASSLRDRENEQFF. Combining the CDR3 with reference TRBV7-6 and TRBJ2-1 gives the whole variable domain GAGVSQSPRYKVTKRGQDVALRCDPISGHVSLYWYRQALGQGPEFLTYFNYEAQQDKSGLPNDRFSAERPEGSISTLTIQRTEQRDSAMYRCASSLRDRENEQFFGPGTRLTVL.

The V call is TRBV6-6, the J call TRBJ2-7; tentative D call: TRBD2 (6 bases). Germline-derived CDR1 and CDR2 are MNHNY and SVGAGI (reference sequence). V was clipped by 6 bases and J by 5 bases, with 17 bases between them. This CDR3 comprises 14 residues. The CDR3 bases are TGTGCCAGCAGAGCGGGCTCACAACGCGACGAGCAGTACTTC. Translating gives CASRAGSQRDEQYF.

Comments on this clone: The sample holds other DNA sequences that translate to the same CDR3. The chain employs TRBV5-1 and TRBJ2-1, with D possibly matching TRBD2 (5 bases). The CDR3 covers 15 residues. Trimming took off 0 bases at V and 1 base at J, with 8 bases between the two ends. Germline V gene lookup returns CDR1 SGHRS and CDR2 YFSETQ. CDR3 bases: TGCGCCAGCAGCTTGGATACGGGGTCCTACAATGAGCAGTTCTTC. Translated: CASSLDTGSYNEQFF.

The chain carries TRBV6-5 and TRBJ1-6; 7 bases are a match to TRBD1. The ends lost 5 bases at V and 14 bases at J; junction bases unmatched: 12. From germline, CDR1 is MNHEY and CDR2 SVGAGI. This CDR3 region has 14 residues. The CDR3 DNA sequence: TGTGCCAGCAGTCCGGGACAGTCTCAATTCACCCTCCACTTT. Translation gives CASSPGQSQFTLHF.

The rearrangement joins TRBV10-1 to TRBJ1-1; D is perhaps TRBD1 (6 bases). Trimming took off 0 bases at V and 0 bases at J, with 11 bases between the two ends. The germline V gene encodes CDR1 WNHNN and CDR2 SYGVQD (reference sequence). The CDR3 covers 16 residues. The CDR3 is CASSESSGGLNTEAFF. In nucleotides, the CDR3 is TGCGCCAGCAGTGAGTCGAGTGGGGGCTTGAACACTGAAGCTTTCTTT.

This sequence joins TRBV5-1 and TRBJ2-1, with D possibly TRBD2 on 6 matching bases. This CDR3 is built from 15 residues. Trimming stripped 0 bases from V and 8 bases from J, with 15 bases between. Germline loops: CDR1 SGHRS, CDR2 YFSETQ. DNA for the CDR3: TGCGCCAGCAGCTTGGGTGGGACTGATGGATATGAGCAGTTCTTC. As protein: CASSLGGTDGYEQFF.

The rearrangement uses TRBV2 and TRBJ1-5; a weak D match, TRBD1 (5 bases). This CDR3 contains 14 residues. Germline values: CDR1 SNHLY, CDR2 FYNNEI. The germline V and J ends were trimmed by 6 bases and 4 bases, with 13 bases remaining between them. The CDR3: CASSALRANQPQHF. CDR3 in DNA: TGTGCCAGCAGCGCCCTCAGGGCGAATCAGCCCCAGCATTTT.

The rearrangement uses TRBV7-9 and TRBJ2-7; 8 bases fit TRBD2. The length of the CDR3 is 15 residues. The trim removed 0 bases at V and 2 bases at J, leaving 3 bases unmatched. CDR1 and CDR2 (germline): SEHNR, FQNEAQ (reference sequence). The CDR3 region is CASSLASGITYEQYF. The DNA of the CDR3 is TGTGCCAGCAGCTTAGCTAGCGGGATCACCTACGAGCAGTACTTC.

The V and J genes are TRBV7-3 and TRBJ2-5; no firm D call. The V end was cut by 3 bases, the J end by 6 bases, with 11 bases between. There are 13 residues in the CDR3. CDR1 is SGHTA, CDR2 FQGTGA, per germline. The CDR3: CASSLRAGKTQYF. DNA of the CDR3: TGTGCCAGCAGCTTGAGAGCAGGAAAGACCCAGTACTTC.

As concerns this clone: The sample contains more than one DNA sequence encoding this CDR3. This sequence joins TRBV7-9 and TRBJ1-1, with a possible D match to TRBD1 (6 bases). The germline CDR1 and CDR2 sequences are SEHNR and FQNEAQ (reference sequence). Trimming shortened V by 1 base and J by 8 bases, and 8 bases separated the two germline ends. This CDR3 region has 12 residues. CDR3 DNA sequence: TGTGCCAGCAGCTTAGGCCAGGGGGAAGCTTTCTTT. It encodes CASSLGQGEAFF.

The J gene is TRBJ1-2, the V gene TRBV18; possible D gene TRBD1, 5 bases. V shed 2 bases and J shed 0 bases, with 10 bases lying between them. CDR1 is KGHSH and CDR2 is LQKENI in the germline V gene. The CDR3 covers 15 residues. CDR3 region: CASSPTAGTNYGYTF. The CDR3 DNA sequence: TGTGCCAGCTCACCAACGGCAGGGACTAACTATGGCTACACCTTC.

This rearrangement joins TRBV7-9 to TRBJ2-2; possibly TRBD2 for D (10 bases). The V gene's germline CDR1 is SEHNR and CDR2 FQNEAQ (reference sequence). Trimming took off 6 bases at V and 7 bases at J, with 24 bases between the two ends. This CDR3 spans 17 amino acids. The CDR3 sequence: CASRGTGLAGVVGELFF. In DNA, the CDR3 is TGTGCCAGCAGGGGGACAGGGCTAGCGGGAGTCGTCGGGGAGCTGTTTTTT.

The CDR3 reads CATSRVTSGYNEQFF. CDR3 DNA sequence: TGTGCCACCAGCAGAGTAACTAGCGGTTACAATGAGCAGTTCTTC. The chain is built from TRBV15 and TRBJ2-1; 8 bases are shared with TRBD2. From germline, CDR1 is LNHNV and CDR2 YYDKDF (reference sequence). V was clipped by 1 base and J by 4 bases; unmatched bases: 3. This CDR3 comprises 15 residues.

V is TRBV7-7 and J is TRBJ2-1; 10 bases match TRBD2. Germline loops: CDR1 SSHAT, CDR2 FNYEAQ (reference sequence). The CDR3 consists of 18 residues. V lost 0 bases to trimming and J lost 5 bases; unmatched junction nucleotides: 10. CDR3 coding DNA: TGTGCCAGCAGCTTAGCAGTATTAGGGCTAGCGGGGGACAATGAGCAGTTCTTC. Protein: CASSLAVLGLAGDNEQFF.

The chain is built from TRBV7-2 and TRBJ2-1, with TRBD2 matching 8 bases. CDR3 length equals 17 residues. With 5 bases clipped from V and 4 bases from J, the junction kept 13 bases outside the gene matches. CDR1 SGHTA and CDR2 FQGNSA come from the germline V gene. This CDR3 reads CASSPPGASGPYNEQFF. The DNA of the CDR3 is TGTGCCAGCAGCCCGCCGGGGGCTAGCGGGCCATACAATGAGCAGTTCTTC. Using reference TRBV7-2 and TRBJ2-1 for the parts outside the CDR3, the full variable domain is GAGVSQSPSNKVTEKGKDVELRCDPISGHTALYWYRQSLGQGLEFLIYFQGNSAPDKSGLPSDRFSAERTGGSVSTLTIQRTQQEDSAVYLCASSPPGASGPYNEQFFGPGTRLTVL.

This clone was found once. The chain uses TRBV20-1 and TRBJ2-3; D call uncertain. Per the germline V gene, CDR1 is DFQATT and CDR2 is SNEGSKA (reference sequence). The CDR3 runs 10 residues. With 7 bases removed from V and 3 bases from J, the gap between germline ends came to 5 bases. The CDR3 DNA reads TGCAGTGAAGGAACAGATACGCAGTATTTT. Its protein product is CSEGTDTQYF.

A single count supports this clone. A read error may produce the germline difference seen at one junction end. The chain joins TRBV5-1 to TRBJ2-7; D is uncertain. Germline assignment: CDR1 SGHRS and CDR2 YFSETQ. The length of the CDR3 is 15 residues. The CDR3 DNA sequence: TGCGCCAGCAGTTTGGTTTGGGGTAGCTCCTACGAGCAGTACTTC. It specifies CASSLVWGSSYEQYF.

V usage is TRBV4-3 and J usage is TRBJ1-4; 9 bases match TRBD1. The CDR3 extends over 17 amino acids. Trimming cost V 1 base and J 3 bases; bases outside gene matches: 6. CDR1 and CDR2 (germline): LGHNA, YSLEER. Written as DNA, the CDR3 is TGCGCCAGCAGCCAAGGAAACAGGGGGCCGGCTAATGAAAAACTGTTTTTT. Translation: CASSQGNRGPANEKLFF.